This TCR beta chain comes out of a study of regulatory T cells in long-lasting Graves disease (dated by TCRdb to the early 2020s). The study in broad terms: Antithyroid drugs had been taken for less than 3 months by newly diagnosed Graves' disease patients. Persistent Graves' disease patients were compared with newly diagnosed Graves' disease patients by peripheral blood TCR sequencing and RNA sequencing. The study took place in China and was registered as a clinical trial. A total of about 35 samples underwent TCR sequencing: about 13 from persistent and roughly 20 from newly diagnosed Graves' disease patients. Findings and caveats that apply to the study as a whole: The authors noted that the small sample size was a limitation that may lower accuracy. Preferential use of TRBV28, TRBJ1-2 and TRBJ2-5 was observed in persistent disease, whereas TRBV20-1 and TRBJ2-1 were favored in newly diagnosed disease. Because the primary lesion, thyroid tissue, could not be accessed, the study looked at peripheral blood alone. Persistent Graves' disease patients showed lower TCR Shannon entropy and fewer highly expanded clones than newly diagnosed patients, suggesting clonal expansion. Sequencing and analysis were limited to the TCR beta chain. Persistent patients shared more public clonotypes among themselves (fewer than 3,000) than newly diagnosed patients did (roughly 910).

Libraries were constructed by multiplex PCR. The data were produced on an Illumina HiSeq 4000. CDR3 regions were amplified by Arm-PCR with iRepertoire HTBI primers to construct TCR beta libraries. Before sequencing, the PCR products underwent gel purification. The paper's processing steps were these. A total of under 80 TRBV and approximately 13 TRBJ segments were identified across samples and were used for gene usage analysis of CDR3 amino acid clonotypes. Filtered high-quality paired reads were merged into contigs using COPE and FqMerger. BLAST was used to align contigs to IMGT TRBV, TRBD and TRBJ reference genes, with CDR3 defined following IMGT. Clonotypes above 0.1% frequency were classified as highly expanded clones. Shannon entropy was used to measure repertoire diversity, and the Gini coefficient was used to measure V-J evenness. Clonotypes shared by more than one individual were considered public. TCRdb passed the public sequencing reads through fastp at Q25 and MiXCR, retaining productive beta sequences. Entries that share a CDR3 protein sequence are merged under the most common genes and DNA. The V and J calls reflect TCRdb's pipeline rather than the authors' work. The sample yields roughly 610,000 distinct CDR3 sequences; about 15% were counted once. The leading ten clones occupy around 12% of the sample.

Trimming removed 2 bases from V and 2 bases from J, leaving 17 bases between the germline ends. CDR1 is given as LNHNV and CDR2 as YYDKDF, both from the germline V gene (reference sequence). The CDR3 sequence holds 17 residues, the cysteine and phenylalanine included. The only DNA kept is the CDR3, 51 bases in frame from the first base. This clonotype was counted many times. Which antigen it targets is not known. No much larger clone exists at a distance of one base, and base qualities are not known. The sample's time point, from its label and the paper: newly diagnosed GD, antithyroid drugs for less than 3 months. For both TCR sequencing and RNA sequencing, RNA was extracted from PBMCs using TRIzol. The diagnosis of Graves' disease was made according to American Thyroid Association guidelines. Patients for the study were recruited at an endocrinology department in Xi'an, China. From each patient, about 9.7 milliliters of peripheral blood was collected into an EDTA anticoagulant tube. Ficoll Paque Plus density gradient separation was used to isolate PBMCs, and no further T cell sorting was performed. An Agilent 2100 Bioanalyzer and agarose gel were used to check RNA quality, and a NanoDrop 2000 was used to measure RNA concentration.

These data were also filed under a second study, of T cells in Graves' hyperthyroidism and ophthalmopathy. From the second report: Graves' hyperthyroidism was defined as stable when no progression to ophthalmopathy occurred over 18 months of follow-up. The hyperthyroidism patients were between 18 and 65 years old and newly diagnosed, with a disease duration of less than 2 months. The study excluded patients with uncontrolled infections, other autoimmune diseases, pregnancy or lactation. Diagnoses were established on the basis of clinical symptoms, serum thyroxine and TRAb, thyroid ultrasound, and orbital computed tomography. The first round of RT-PCR for the TCR CDR3 was performed with the HTBI primer set and the Qiagen OneStep RT-PCR kit. Most expanded thyroid clonotypes (frequency above 0.001) were also detected in blood, suggesting blood repertoires may reflect thyroid immune responses. Ophthalmopathy was separated from stable hyperthyroidism by a 13 V-J signature model, with over 85% sensitivity and about 81% specificity obtained in cross-validation and 80%/75% obtained in testing. In validation, the model predicted progression to ophthalmopathy a median of approximately 6.3 months before onset, with approximately 68% sensitivity and around 76% specificity. To identify TCR V-J signatures that set the groups apart, the researchers used a discovery cohort of more than 95 patients, made up of about 44 with Graves' ophthalmopathy and around 58 with stable Graves' hyperthyroidism. Prospective prediction of ophthalmopathy was tested in an independent validation cohort consisting of about 19 hyperthyroidism patients and around 17 patients who later progressed to ophthalmopathy. The 75 to 100 discovery patients were divided at random into training and test sets in a 7:3 ratio. Thyroid tissue and blood T-cell repertoires from more than five Graves' hyperthyroidism patients were also compared in the study. Following sampling, methimazole starting at 30 mg daily was given to hyperthyroidism patients, and high-dose intravenous methylprednisolone was given to ophthalmopathy patients. A second multiplex PCR round built the libraries, followed by size selection and purification. Libraries were sequenced paired-end with 100 bp reads on an Illumina HiSeq2000. Raw data were processed with SOAPnuke, discarding reads with adapters, uncalled bases, mean Phred below 15, or no exact constant-primer or identifier match. High-quality paired reads were merged using COPE v1.2.5, and each unique nucleotide sequence was defined as a clonotype. MiTCR v1.1 was used to align clonotypes to the IMGT TRBV, TRBD and TRBJ reference segments. Analysis was restricted to V-J combinations with a frequency above 0.0001, which covered roughly 99% of repertoires. A TCS score was defined as the ratio between F50 (clonal expansion) and ExV (chaos), using BLOSUM62-based TCRdist between CDR3 peptides within each V-J. Welch's t-statistics and random forest reduced roughly 540 V-J features to fewer than 15, which were used in a naive Bayes classifier (R e1071). Sample size was not statistically predetermined, and investigators were not blinded to group allocation. According to the paper, TCR Vbeta CDR3 sequencing was carried out on more than 120 peripheral blood samples, which came from 40 to 45 ophthalmopathy, approximately 78 hyperthyroidism and about 17 progressor patients.

The rearrangement joined TRBV15 to TRBJ2-3; confidence is insufficient to name the D gene. The TCR sequence derives from a man aged 18 to 29 with Graves disease. Donor details come from another sample of the same person, matched by shared clones. The sequencing used peripheral blood mononuclear cells (PBMCs), collected at new diagnosis, from a patient treated with antithyroid drugs. The CDR3 has the sequence CATSRSRIDHSTDTQYF. In nucleotide form, the sequence is TGTGCCACCAGCAGAAGTCGGATAGACCACTCCACAGATACGCAGTATTTT. Here the CDR3 is joined to the reference TRBV15 and TRBJ2-3 genes, and the full variable domain is: DAMVIQNPRYQVTQFGKPVTLSCSQTLNHNVMYWYQQKSSQAPKLLFHYYDKDFNNEADTPDNFQSRRPNTSFCFLDIRSPGLGDTAMYLCATSRSRIDHSTDTQYFGPGTRLTVL.